The present T cell receptor (beta chain) was sequenced within a study of OX40 agonist ivuxolimab in advanced cancers. Libraries were prepared by immunoSEQ multiplex PCR; TCRdb keeps only in-frame clonotypes and omits some of them. The sample records fewer than 65,000 clones, around 89% being singletons. There are 14 residues in the CDR3. V was pared by 0 bases and J by 15 bases, with 17 bases between. The germline V gene encodes CDR1 LGHNA and CDR2 YNFKEQ. The chain has TRBV4-2 and TRBJ2-2, with D tentatively TRBD1 or TRBD2 (5 bases each). Sequences were derived from CD4+ or CD8+ T cells sorted from blood, sampled in a trial of the OX40 agonist ivuxolimab. The receptor comes from an adult with an advanced solid tumor such as melanoma, head and neck, liver or kidney cancer. The CDR3 here is CASSQDQGRDKVFF. The CDR3 DNA reads TGTGCCAGCAGCCAAGATCAGGGCCGGGATAAAGTGTTTTTT.